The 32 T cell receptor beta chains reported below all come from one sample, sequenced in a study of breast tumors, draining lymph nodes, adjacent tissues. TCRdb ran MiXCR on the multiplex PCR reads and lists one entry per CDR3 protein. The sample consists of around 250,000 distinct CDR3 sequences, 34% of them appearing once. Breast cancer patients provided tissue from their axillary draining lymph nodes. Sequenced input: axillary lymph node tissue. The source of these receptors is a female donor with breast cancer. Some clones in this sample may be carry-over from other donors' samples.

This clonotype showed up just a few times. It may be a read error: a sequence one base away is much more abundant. The CDR3 reads CSARIQRSYNGQFF. The CDR3 region has the DNA TGCAGCGCTCGAATACAGAGGTCCTACAATGGGCAGTTCTTC. The chain uses TRBV29-1 and TRBJ2-1; the D is unclear. Looked up from germline, CDR1 is SQVTM and CDR2 is ANQGSEA. The CDR3 is 14 residues long.

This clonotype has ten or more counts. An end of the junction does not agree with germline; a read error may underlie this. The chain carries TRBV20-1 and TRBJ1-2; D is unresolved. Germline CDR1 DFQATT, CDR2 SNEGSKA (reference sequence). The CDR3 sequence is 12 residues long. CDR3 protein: CSASPDPYGSTF. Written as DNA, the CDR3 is TGCAGTGCTAGTCCGGACCCCTATGGCTCCACCTTC.

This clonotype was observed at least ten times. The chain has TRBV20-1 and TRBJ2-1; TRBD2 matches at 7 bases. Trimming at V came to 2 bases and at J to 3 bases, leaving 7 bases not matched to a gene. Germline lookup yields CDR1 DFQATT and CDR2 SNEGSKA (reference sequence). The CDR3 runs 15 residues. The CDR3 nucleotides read TGCAGTGCTAGACTTGGGGGGGGAGTCTACAATGAGCAGTTCTTC. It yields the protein CSARLGGGVYNEQFF.

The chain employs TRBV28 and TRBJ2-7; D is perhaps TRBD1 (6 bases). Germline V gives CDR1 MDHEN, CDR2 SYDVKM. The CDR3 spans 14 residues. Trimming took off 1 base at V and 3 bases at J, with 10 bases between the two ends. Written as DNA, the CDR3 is TGTGCCAGCAGTTTATTCAGGGGTGGCTACGAGCAGTACTTC. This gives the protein CASSLFRGGYEQYF.

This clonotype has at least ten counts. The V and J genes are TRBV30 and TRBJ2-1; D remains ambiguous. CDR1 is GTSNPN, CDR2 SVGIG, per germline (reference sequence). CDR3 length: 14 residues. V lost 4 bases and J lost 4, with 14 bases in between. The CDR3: CAWKIWEEYNEQFF. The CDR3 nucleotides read TGTGCCTGGAAAATTTGGGAAGAATACAATGAGCAGTTCTTC.

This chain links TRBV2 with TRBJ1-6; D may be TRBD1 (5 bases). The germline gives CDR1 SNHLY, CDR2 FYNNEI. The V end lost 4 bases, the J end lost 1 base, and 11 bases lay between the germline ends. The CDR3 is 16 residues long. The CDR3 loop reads CASSGMGDSYNSPLHF. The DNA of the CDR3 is TGTGCCAGCAGTGGGATGGGGGATTCCTATAATTCACCCCTCCACTTT.

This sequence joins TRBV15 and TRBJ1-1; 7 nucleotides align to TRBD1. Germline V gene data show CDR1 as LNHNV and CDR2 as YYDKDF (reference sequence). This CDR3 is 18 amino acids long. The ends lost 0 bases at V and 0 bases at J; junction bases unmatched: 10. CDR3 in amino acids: CATSRDYPGQSLNTEAFF. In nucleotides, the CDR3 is TGTGCCACCAGCAGAGATTACCCGGGACAGTCCTTGAACACTGAAGCTTTCTTT.

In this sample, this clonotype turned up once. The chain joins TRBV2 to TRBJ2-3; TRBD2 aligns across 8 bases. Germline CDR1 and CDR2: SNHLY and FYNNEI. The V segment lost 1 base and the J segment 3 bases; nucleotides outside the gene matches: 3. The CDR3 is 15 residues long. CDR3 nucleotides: TGTGCCAGCAGTGAAGGCGGGGGGTGGACAGATACGCAGTATTTT. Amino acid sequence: CASSEGGGWTDTQYF.

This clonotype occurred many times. The CDR3 DNA sequence: TGCGCCAGCAGCTTGGGGCTAGCGGGAAGCTCCTACGAGCAGTACTTC. This codes for CASSLGLAGSSYEQYF. The rearrangement joins TRBV5-1 to TRBJ2-7; the match to TRBD2 covers 9 bases. Germline values: CDR1 SGHRS, CDR2 YFSETQ. V shed 0 bases, J shed 0 bases, and the junction held 4 bases outside the gene matches. This CDR3 region has 16 residues.

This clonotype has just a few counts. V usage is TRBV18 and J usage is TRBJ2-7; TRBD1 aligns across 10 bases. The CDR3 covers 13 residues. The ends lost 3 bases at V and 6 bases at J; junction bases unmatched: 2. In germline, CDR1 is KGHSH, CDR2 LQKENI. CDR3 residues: CASSPGTGVEQYF. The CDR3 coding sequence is TGTGCCAGCTCACCTGGGACAGGGGTCGAGCAGTACTTC.

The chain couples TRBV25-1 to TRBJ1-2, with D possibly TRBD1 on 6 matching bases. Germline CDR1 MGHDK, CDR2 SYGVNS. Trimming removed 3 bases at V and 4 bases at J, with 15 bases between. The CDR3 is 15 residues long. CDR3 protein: CASSEMGAPSYGYTF. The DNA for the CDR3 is TGTGCCAGCAGTGAGATGGGGGCGCCTAGCTATGGCTACACCTTC.

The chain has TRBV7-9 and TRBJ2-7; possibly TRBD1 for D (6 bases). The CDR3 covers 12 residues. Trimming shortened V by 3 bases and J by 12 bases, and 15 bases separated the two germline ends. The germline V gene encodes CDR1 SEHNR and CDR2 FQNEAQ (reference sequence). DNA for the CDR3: TGTGCCAGCAGCTTTACTCAGGGGAAGCTGTACTTC. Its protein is CASSFTQGKLYF.

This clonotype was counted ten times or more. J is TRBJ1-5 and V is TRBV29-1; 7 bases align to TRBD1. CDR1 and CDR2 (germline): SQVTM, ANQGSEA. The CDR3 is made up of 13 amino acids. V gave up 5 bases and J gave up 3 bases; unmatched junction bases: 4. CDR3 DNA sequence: TGCAGCGTTAGAGACAGGGACAATCAGCCCCAGCATTTT. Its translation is CSVRDRDNQPQHF. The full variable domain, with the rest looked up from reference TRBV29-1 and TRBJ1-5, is SAVISQKPSRDICQRGTSLTIQCQVDSQVTMMFWYRQQPGQSLTLIATANQGSEATYESGFVIDKFPISRPNLTFSTLTVSNMSPEDSSIYLCSVRDRDNQPQHFGDGTRLSIL.

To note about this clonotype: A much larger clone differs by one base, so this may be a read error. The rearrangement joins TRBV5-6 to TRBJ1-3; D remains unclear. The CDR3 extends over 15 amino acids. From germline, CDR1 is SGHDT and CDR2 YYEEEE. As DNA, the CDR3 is TGTGCCAGCAACTTGGTAGACTTCTCTGGAAACACCATATATTTT. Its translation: CASNLVDFSGNTIYF.

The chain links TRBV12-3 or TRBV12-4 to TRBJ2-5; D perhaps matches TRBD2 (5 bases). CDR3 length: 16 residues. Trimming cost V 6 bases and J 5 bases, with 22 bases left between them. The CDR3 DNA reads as TGTGCCAGCAGACGTCAGCCAAGCGGAATCGCGGAGACCCAGTACTTC. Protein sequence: CASRRQPSGIAETQYF.

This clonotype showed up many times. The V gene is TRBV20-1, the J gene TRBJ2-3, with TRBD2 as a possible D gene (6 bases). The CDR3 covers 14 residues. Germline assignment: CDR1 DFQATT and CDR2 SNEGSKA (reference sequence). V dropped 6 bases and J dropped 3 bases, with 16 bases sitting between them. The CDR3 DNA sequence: TGCAGTGCCGCCGGAGGGCCTCAAACAGATACGCAGTATTTT. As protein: CSAAGGPQTDTQYF.

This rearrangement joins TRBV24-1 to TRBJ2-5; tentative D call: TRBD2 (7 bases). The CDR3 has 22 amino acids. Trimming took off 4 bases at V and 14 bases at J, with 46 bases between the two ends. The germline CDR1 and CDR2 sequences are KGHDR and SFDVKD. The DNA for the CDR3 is TGTGCCACCAGTGACCCGCGGTTCCACAATGAGCAGCTTAGGGGGGGGGTAGAGACCCCCTACTTC. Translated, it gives CATSDPRFHNEQLRGGVETPYF.

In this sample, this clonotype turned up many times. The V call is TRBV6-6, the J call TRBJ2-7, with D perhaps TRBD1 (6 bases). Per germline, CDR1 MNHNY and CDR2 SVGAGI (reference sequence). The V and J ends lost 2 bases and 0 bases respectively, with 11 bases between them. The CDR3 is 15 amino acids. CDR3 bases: TGTGCCAGCAGTTACGGGGGCAAGAGCTCCTACGAGCAGTACTTC. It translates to CASSYGGKSSYEQYF.

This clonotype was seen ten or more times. CDR3 sequence (DNA): TGCGCCAGCAGCCATCAGCCCGCTACTGAGCAGTTCTTC. Translating gives CASSHQPATEQFF. The chain has TRBV4-1 and TRBJ2-1; unclear D gene. Germline CDR1 MGHRA, CDR2 YSYEKL. The CDR3 spans 13 residues. V lost 3 bases to trimming and J lost 9 bases, with 12 bases between them.

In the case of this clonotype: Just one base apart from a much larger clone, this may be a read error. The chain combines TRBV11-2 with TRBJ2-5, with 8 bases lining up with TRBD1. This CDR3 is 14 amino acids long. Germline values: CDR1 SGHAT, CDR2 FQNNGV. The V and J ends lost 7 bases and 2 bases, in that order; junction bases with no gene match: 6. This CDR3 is CASNPGTGQETQYF. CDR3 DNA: TGTGCCAGCAACCCTGGGACAGGACAAGAGACCCAGTACTTC. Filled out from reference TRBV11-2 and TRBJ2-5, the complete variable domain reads EAGVAQSPRYKIIEKRQSVAFWCNPISGHATLYWYQQILGQGPKLLIQFQNNGVVDDSQLPKDRFSAERLKGVDSTLKIQPAKLEDSAVYLCASNPGTGQETQYFGPGTRLLVL.

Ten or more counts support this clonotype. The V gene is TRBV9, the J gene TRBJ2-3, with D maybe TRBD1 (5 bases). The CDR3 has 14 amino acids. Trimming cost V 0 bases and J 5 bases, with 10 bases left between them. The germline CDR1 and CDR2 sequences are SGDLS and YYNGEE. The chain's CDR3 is CASSVGGWGDTQYF. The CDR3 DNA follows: TGTGCCAGCAGCGTAGGGGGCTGGGGAGATACGCAGTATTTT.

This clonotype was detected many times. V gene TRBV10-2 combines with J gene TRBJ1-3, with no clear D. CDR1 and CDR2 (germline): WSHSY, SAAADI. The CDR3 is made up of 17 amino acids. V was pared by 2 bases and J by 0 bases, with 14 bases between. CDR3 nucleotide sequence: TGCGCCAGCAGTGAGAGCCGCAACACCCGCTCTGGAAACACCATATATTTT. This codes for CASSESRNTRSGNTIYF.

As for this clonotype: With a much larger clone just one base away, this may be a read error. The CDR3 reads CASSGDRGHEQYF. The DNA of the CDR3 is TGTGCCAGCAGCGGGGACAGGGGCCACGAGCAGTACTTC. This chain joins TRBV7-2 and TRBJ2-7; TRBD1 matches 10 bases. CDR1 and CDR2 (germline): SGHTA, FQGNSA. CDR3 length: 13 residues. After removal of 5 bases from V and 5 bases from J, the junction contained 3 bases not matched to a gene.

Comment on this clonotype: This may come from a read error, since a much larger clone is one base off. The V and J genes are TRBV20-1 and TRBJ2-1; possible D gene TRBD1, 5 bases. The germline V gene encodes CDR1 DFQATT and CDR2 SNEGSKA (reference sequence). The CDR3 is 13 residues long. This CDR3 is CGARSGNYNEQFF. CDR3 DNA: TGCGGTGCTCGATCAGGGAACTACAATGAGCAGTTCTTC.

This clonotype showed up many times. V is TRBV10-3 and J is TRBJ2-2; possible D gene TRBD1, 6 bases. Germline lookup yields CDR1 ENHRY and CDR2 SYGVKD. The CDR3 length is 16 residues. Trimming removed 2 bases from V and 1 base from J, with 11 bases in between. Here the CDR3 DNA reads TGTGCCATCAGTGAGGGGGGCCGCCAGAACACCGGGGAGCTGTTTTTT. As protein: CAISEGGRQNTGELFF.

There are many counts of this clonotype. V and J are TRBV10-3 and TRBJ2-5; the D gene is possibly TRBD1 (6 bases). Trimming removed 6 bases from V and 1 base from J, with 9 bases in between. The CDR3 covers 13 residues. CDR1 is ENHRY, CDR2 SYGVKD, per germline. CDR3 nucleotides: TGTGCCATCAGACAGGGCCCCCAAGAGACCCAGTACTTC. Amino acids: CAIRQGPQETQYF.

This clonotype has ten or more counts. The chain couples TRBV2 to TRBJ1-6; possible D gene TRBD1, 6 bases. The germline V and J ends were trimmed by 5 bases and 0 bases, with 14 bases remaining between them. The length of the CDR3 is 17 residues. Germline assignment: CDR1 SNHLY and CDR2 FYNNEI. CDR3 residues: CASSFRTVRSYNSPLHF. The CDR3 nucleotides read TGTGCCAGCAGTTTCCGGACAGTCCGCTCCTATAATTCACCCCTCCACTTT.

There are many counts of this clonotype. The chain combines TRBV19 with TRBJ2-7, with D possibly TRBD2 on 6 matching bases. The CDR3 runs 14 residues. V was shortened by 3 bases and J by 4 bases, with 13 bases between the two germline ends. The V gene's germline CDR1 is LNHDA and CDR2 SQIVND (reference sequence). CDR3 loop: CASSIAGLGYEQYF. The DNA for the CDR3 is TGTGCCAGTAGTATCGCGGGGTTGGGATACGAGCAGTACTTC.

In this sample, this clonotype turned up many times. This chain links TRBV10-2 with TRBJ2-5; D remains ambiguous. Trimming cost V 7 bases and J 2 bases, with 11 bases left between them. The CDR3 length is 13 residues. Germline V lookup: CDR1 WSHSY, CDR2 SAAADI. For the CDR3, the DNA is TGCGCCAGCACCCGGCTGTTACAAGAGACCCAGTACTTC. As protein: CASTRLLQETQYF.

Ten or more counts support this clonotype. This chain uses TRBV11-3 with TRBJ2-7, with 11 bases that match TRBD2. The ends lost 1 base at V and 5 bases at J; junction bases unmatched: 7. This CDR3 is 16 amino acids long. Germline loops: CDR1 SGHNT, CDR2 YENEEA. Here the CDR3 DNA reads TGTGCCAGCAGCTTAGCCCCTAGCGGGAGGTTCCACGAGCAGTACTTC. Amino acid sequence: CASSLAPSGRFHEQYF.

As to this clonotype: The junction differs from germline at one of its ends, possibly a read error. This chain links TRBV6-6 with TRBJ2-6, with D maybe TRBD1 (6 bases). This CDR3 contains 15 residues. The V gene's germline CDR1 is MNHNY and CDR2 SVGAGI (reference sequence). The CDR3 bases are TGTGCCAGCACACCAGGGGACACTACGGCCTACGTCCTGACTTTC. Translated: CASTPGDTTAYVLTF.

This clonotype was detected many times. The CDR3 nucleotides are TGCGCCAGCAGCCGGTCAGGGGGCGACGGGGCCAACGTCCTGACTTTC. This translates into CASSRSGGDGANVLTF. The chain recombines TRBV4-1 with TRBJ2-6; TRBD1 agrees at 8 bases. The CDR3 is made up of 16 amino acids. Germline values: CDR1 MGHRA, CDR2 YSYEKL. Trimming took 4 bases from V and 4 from J; bases not matched to a gene: 6.